The following is a T cell receptor (beta chain) sequence with its context. Its cognate antigen is unknown. Measured with immunoSEQ multiplex PCR; TCRdb has only the in-frame clones, and not every one. Of 6,500 or so clones listed, under 98% are singletons. This entry is derived from a study of T cell clonotyping in hematopoietic cell transplantation. Study-level background: Cytoreduction preceded collection of pretransplant recipient samples.

General study findings and limits: Without cell sorting, CD4 versus CD8 contributions remain unresolved.

Per the germline V gene, CDR1 is SGHDT and CDR2 is YYEEEE. The CDR3 consists of 13 residues. The germline V and J ends were trimmed by 2 bases and 8 bases, with 10 bases remaining between them. Time point defined: recipient sample about 28 days before transplant, after cytoreduction. Sequenced material: peripheral blood mononuclear cells, taken before stem cell transplant. This clonotype originated in a man aged 65 to 79 with acute myeloid leukemia. Some clones in this sample may be carry-over from other donors' samples. The rearrangement links TRBV5-6 to TRBJ1-4; TRBD1 might be the D (5 bases). As DNA, the CDR3 is TGTGCCAGCAGCTTAGACTGGGGGGAAAAACTGTTTTTT. It translates to CASSLDWGEKLFF.